This TCR beta chain came from a study of control samples from healthy donors and cancer patients. Here immunoSEQ multiplex PCR was the method, and the copy in TCRdb shows in-frame clones only, minus some. The table has 140,000 or so clones, about 91% seen once. V shed 1 base and J 2 bases; nucleotides not matched to a gene: 2. CDR3 length: 14 amino acids. Per germline, CDR1 SGHTA and CDR2 FQGNSA. This clonotype was sampled from a young man in good health. The V gene is TRBV7-2, the J gene TRBJ2-7; 7 bases map to TRBD2. The sequencing input was blood. The CDR3: CASSLGGGTYEQYF. CDR3 DNA sequence: TGTGCCAGCAGCTTAGGCGGGGGAACCTACGAGCAGTACTTC.